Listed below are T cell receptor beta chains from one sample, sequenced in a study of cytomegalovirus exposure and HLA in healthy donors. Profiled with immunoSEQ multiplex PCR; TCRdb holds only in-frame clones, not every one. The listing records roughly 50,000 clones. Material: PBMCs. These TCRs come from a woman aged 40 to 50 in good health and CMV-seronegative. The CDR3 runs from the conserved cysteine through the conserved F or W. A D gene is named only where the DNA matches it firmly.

CASRTDRDKSKGYTF,TGTGCCAGCAGAACGGACAGGGATAAGTCGAAAGGCTACACCTTC,TRBV6-5,TRBJ1-2,15,TRBD1
CASSPRALAGVGNNEQFF,TGTGCCAGCAGCCCTAGGGCGCTAGCGGGAGTAGGCAACAATGAGCAGTTCTTC,TRBV11-3,TRBJ2-1,18,TRBD2
CASSLGQGVTGELFF,TGTGCCAGCAGCCTCGGACAGGGGGTGACCGGGGAGCTGTTTTTT,TRBV7-9,TRBJ2-2,15,TRBD1
CASSLKTSGTTDTQYF,TGCGCCAGCAGCTTGAAGACTAGCGGGACCACAGATACGCAGTATTTT,TRBV5-1,TRBJ2-3,16,TRBD2
CASSLAGAPPNQPQHF,TGTGCCAGCAGCTTGGCTGGGGCCCCCCCGAATCAGCCCCAGCATTTT,TRBV5-5,TRBJ1-5,16,.
CASSSLNTNTEAFF,TGCGCCAGCAGCTCCCTAAATACGAACACTGAAGCTTTCTTT,TRBV5-1,TRBJ1-1,14,.
CASSQGRGLGYTF,TGCGCCAGCAGCCAAGGCAGGGGCCTGGGCTACACCTTC,TRBV4-1,TRBJ1-2,13,.
CASSEGLAGSQETQYF,TGTGCCAGCAGCGAAGGACTAGCGGGATCCCAAGAGACCCAGTACTTC,TRBV9,TRBJ2-5,16,TRBD2
CASSTNSGRAGGHNEQFF,TGTGCCAGCTCAACTAATAGCGGGAGGGCCGGAGGGCACAATGAGCAGTTCTTC,TRBV18,TRBJ2-1,18,TRBD2
CASSPTPAGTGELFF,TGTGCCAGTAGTCCGACCCCGGCGGGGACCGGGGAGCTGTTTTTT,TRBV19,TRBJ2-2,15,.
CASSLADASGYEQYF,TGCGCCAGCAGCTTGGCCGATGCTAGCGGCTACGAGCAGTACTTC,TRBV5-1,TRBJ2-7,15,TRBD2
CASSFKGTSGYEQYF,TGTGCCAGCAGCTTCAAAGGTACTAGCGGATACGAGCAGTACTTC,TRBV9,TRBJ2-7,15,TRBD2
CASSYGRVGQETQYF,TGTGCCAGCAGTTACGGGAGGGTAGGTCAGGAGACCCAGTACTTC,TRBV6-6,TRBJ2-5,15,TRBD2
CASSPPLRTSGDYHEQYF,TGTGCCAGCAGTCCTCCTTTAAGGACTAGCGGGGATTACCACGAGCAGTACTTC,TRBV28,TRBJ2-7,18,TRBD2
CASSQNQGGEKLFF,TGTGCCAGCAGCCAAAATCAGGGAGGCGAAAAACTGTTTTTT,TRBV14,TRBJ1-4,14,.
CASSLTFTEAFF,TGTGCCAGCAGTTTAACTTTCACTGAAGCTTTCTTT,TRBV28,TRBJ1-1,12,.
CASSQAVQGTDEAFF,TGCGCCAGCAGCCAAGCGGTACAGGGGACTGACGAAGCTTTCTTT,TRBV4-3,TRBJ1-1,15,TRBD1
CASSQNPSGSVPGELFF,TGTGCCAGCAGCCAAAACCCTAGCGGGAGCGTTCCCGGGGAGCTGTTTTTT,TRBV4-2,TRBJ2-2,17,TRBD2
CASSPPTGFGNTIYF,TGTGCCAGCTCACCACCGACAGGGTTTGGAAACACCATATATTTT,TRBV18,TRBJ1-3,15,TRBD1
CATSRDVGEETQYF,TGTGCCACCAGCAGAGATGTCGGGGAAGAGACCCAGTACTTC,TRBV15,TRBJ2-5,14,.
CASNPTGSDWGSETQYF,TGTGCCAGCAACCCTACAGGGTCGGATTGGGGGTCAGAGACCCAGTACTTC,TRBV9,TRBJ2-5,17,.
CSAGRGAEAFF,TGCAGTGCTGGCAGGGGGGCTGAAGCTTTCTTT,TRBV20-1,TRBJ1-1,11,TRBD1
CASSQFGAQETQYF,TGTGCCAGCAGCCAGTTCGGAGCGCAAGAGACCCAGTACTTC,TRBV7-6,TRBJ2-5,14,.
CASSSPGVYEQYF,TGTGCCAGCAGCTCACCCGGGGTCTACGAGCAGTACTTC,TRBV5-8,TRBJ2-7,13,.
CASSPRQPAEAFF,TGTGCCAGTAGTCCCCGACAGCCTGCGGAAGCTTTCTTT,TRBV19,TRBJ1-1,13,.
CASSQDSGSRYEQYF,TGCGCCAGCAGCCAAGATAGTGGTAGTCGGTACGAGCAGTACTTC,TRBV4-3,TRBJ2-7,15,.
CASSKGQTAYEQYF,TGTGCCAGTAGTAAAGGACAGACCGCCTACGAGCAGTACTTC,TRBV19,TRBJ2-7,14,.
CASTSGKSTGELFF,TGTGCCAGCACGTCGGGAAAGAGCACCGGGGAGCTGTTTTTT,TRBV7-6,TRBJ2-2,14,.
CASSPWDRGTYEQYF,TGTGCCAGTAGCCCCTGGGACAGGGGGACCTACGAGCAGTACTTC,TRBV19,TRBJ2-7,15,TRBD1
CASSEYGGRDFYEQYF,TGTGCCAGCAGTGAATACGGGGGACGGGACTTCTACGAGCAGTACTTC,TRBV6-1,TRBJ2-7,16,.
CASSPQGPDLNVLTF,TGTGCCAGTAGTCCACAGGGACCGGACCTCAACGTCCTGACTTTC,TRBV19,TRBJ2-6,15,.
CASRPTWDSGTDTQYF,TGTGCCAGCAGGCCTACATGGGACAGTGGCACAGATACGCAGTATTTT,TRBV7-2,TRBJ2-3,16,TRBD1
CASSLEEGDTQYF,TGTGCCAGCAGCTTAGAAGAGGGAGATACGCAGTATTTT,TRBV7-6,TRBJ2-3,13,.
CASSPNEGGGYTF,TGCGCCAGCAGCCCCAATGAAGGGGGAGGCTACACCTTC,TRBV5-1,TRBJ1-2,13,.
CASSATGTTYEQYF,TGCGCCAGCAGCGCAACCGGGACAACGTACGAGCAGTACTTC,TRBV5-1,TRBJ2-7,14,.
CASSFLQGVSLTEAFF,TGTGCCAGCAGTTTTTTACAGGGGGTGAGCCTCACTGAAGCTTTCTTT,TRBV27,TRBJ1-1,16,TRBD1
CASSRGTGSREQYF,TGTGCCAGCAGCCGCGGGACAGGCTCCCGAGAGCAGTACTTC,TRBV7-2,TRBJ2-7,14,TRBD1